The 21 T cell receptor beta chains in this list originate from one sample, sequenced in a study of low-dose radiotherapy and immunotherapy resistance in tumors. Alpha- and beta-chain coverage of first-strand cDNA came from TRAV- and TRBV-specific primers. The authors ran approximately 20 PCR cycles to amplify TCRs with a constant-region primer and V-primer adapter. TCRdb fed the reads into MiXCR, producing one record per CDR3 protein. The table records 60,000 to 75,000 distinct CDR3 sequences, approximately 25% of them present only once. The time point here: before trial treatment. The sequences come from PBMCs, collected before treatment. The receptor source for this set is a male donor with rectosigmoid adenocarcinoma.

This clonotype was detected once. CDR3 in amino acids: CASSQEGTHEQYF. The CDR3 coding sequence is TGCGCCAGCAGCCAAGAGGGGACCCACGAGCAGTACTTC. The chain is built from TRBV4-3 and TRBJ2-7, with D perhaps assigned TRBD1 or TRBD2 (5 bases each). This CDR3 contains 13 residues. Between the trimmed V and J ends, which lost 0 bases and 5 bases, there was a span of 8 bases. Germline assignment: CDR1 LGHNA and CDR2 YSLEER.

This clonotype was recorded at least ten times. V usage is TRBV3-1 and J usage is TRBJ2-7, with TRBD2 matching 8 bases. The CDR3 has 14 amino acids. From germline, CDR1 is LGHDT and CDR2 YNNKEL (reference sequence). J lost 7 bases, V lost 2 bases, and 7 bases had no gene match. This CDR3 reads CASSQTSGMGEQYF. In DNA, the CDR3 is TGTGCCAGCAGCCAAACTAGCGGTATGGGGGAGCAGTACTTC.

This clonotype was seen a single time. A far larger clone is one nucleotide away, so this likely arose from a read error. The CDR3 here is CASSLEASGRSYEQFF. In DNA, the CDR3 is TGTGCCAGCAGCTTGGAAGCTAGCGGGAGGTCCTACGAGCAGTTCTTC. The chain employs TRBV5-6 and TRBJ2-1; 11 bases are shared with TRBD2. Germline V CDR1 and CDR2: SGHDT, YYEEEE. The CDR3 runs to 16 residues. V was clipped by 0 bases and J by 10 bases; unmatched bases: 9.

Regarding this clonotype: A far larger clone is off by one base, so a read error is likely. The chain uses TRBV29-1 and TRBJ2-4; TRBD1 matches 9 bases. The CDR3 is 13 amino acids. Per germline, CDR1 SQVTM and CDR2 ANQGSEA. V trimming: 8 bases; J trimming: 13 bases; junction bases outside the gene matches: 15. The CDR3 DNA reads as TGCAGCACCGGGGGACAGGGCTTCAATGAGCAGTACTTC. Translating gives CSTGGQGFNEQYF.

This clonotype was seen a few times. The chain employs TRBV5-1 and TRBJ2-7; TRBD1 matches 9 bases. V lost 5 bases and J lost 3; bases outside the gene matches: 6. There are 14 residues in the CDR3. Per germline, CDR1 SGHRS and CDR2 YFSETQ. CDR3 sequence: CASSTGTGIYEQYF. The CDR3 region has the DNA TGCGCCAGCAGTACCGGGACAGGGATCTACGAGCAGTACTTC.

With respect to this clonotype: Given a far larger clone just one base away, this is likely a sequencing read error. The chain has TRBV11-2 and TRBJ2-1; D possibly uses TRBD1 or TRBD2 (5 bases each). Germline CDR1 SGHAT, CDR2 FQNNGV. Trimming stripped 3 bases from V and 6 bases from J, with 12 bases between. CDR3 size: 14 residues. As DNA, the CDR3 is TGTGCCAGCAGCTTCGAGGGGCACGCCAATGAGCAGTTCTTC. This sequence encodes CASSFEGHANEQFF.

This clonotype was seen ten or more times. CDR3 amino acids: CASSYSEEGNSPLHF. The CDR3 DNA follows: TGTGCCAGCAGTTACTCCGAGGAGGGGAATTCACCCCTCCACTTT. V is TRBV6-5 and J is TRBJ1-6, with D possibly matching TRBD1 (5 bases). The CDR3 consists of 15 residues. Looked up from germline, CDR1 is MNHEY and CDR2 is SVGAGI. The ends were cut back, 0 bases at V and 7 bases at J, with 10 bases in the middle.

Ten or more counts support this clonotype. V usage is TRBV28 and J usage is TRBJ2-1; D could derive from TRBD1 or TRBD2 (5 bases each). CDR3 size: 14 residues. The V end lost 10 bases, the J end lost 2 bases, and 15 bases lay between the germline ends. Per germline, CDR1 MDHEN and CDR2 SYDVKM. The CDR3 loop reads CATRGESPYNEQFF. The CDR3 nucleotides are TGTGCCACCAGAGGGGAGTCTCCCTACAATGAGCAGTTCTTC.

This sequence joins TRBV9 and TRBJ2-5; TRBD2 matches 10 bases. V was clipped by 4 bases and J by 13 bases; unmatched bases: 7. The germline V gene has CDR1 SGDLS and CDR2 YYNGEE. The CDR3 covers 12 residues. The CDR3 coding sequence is TGTGCCAGCAGCACTCGTAGCGGGGGGATGTACTTC. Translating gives CASSTRSGGMYF.

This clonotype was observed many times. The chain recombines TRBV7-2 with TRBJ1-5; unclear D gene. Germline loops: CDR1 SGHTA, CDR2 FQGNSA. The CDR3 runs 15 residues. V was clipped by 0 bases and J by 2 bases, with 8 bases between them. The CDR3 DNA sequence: TGTGCCAGCAGCTTAGCGCCTCAGGGCAATCAGCCCCAGCATTTT. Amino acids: CASSLAPQGNQPQHF. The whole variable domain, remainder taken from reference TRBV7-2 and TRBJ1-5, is GAGVSQSPSNKVTEKGKDVELRCDPISGHTALYWYRQSLGQGLEFLIYFQGNSAPDKSGLPSDRFSAERTGGSVSTLTIQRTQQEDSAVYLCASSLAPQGNQPQHFGDGTRLSIL.

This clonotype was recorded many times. In DNA, the CDR3 is TGTGCCAGCAGTCACAGACTGGGCGGACTAGCGGTACCGAACACCGGGGAGCTGTTTTTT. Translated, it gives CASSHRLGGLAVPNTGELFF. The chain is built from TRBV12-3 or TRBV12-4 and TRBJ2-2, with 10 bases that match TRBD2. Germline trimming cut 5 bases from V and 0 bases from J; bases unmatched to any gene: 15. There are 20 residues in the CDR3.

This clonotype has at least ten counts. CDR3 region: CASSSSLNTEAFF. DNA of the CDR3: TGTGCCAGCAGCTCTAGCTTGAACACTGAAGCTTTCTTT. The J gene is TRBJ1-1, the V gene TRBV11-2; D gene uncertain. The CDR3 is made up of 13 amino acids. Germline V gene lookup returns CDR1 SGHAT and CDR2 FQNNGV. V lost 4 bases and J 0 bases, leaving 6 bases between the germline ends.

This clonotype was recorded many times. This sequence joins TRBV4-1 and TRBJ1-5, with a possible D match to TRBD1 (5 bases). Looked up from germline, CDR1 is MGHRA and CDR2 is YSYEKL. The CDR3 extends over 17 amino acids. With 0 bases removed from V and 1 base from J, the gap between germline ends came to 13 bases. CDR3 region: CASSQDGAGLSNQPQHF. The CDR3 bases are TGCGCCAGCAGCCAAGATGGCGCGGGACTGAGCAATCAGCCCCAGCATTTT.

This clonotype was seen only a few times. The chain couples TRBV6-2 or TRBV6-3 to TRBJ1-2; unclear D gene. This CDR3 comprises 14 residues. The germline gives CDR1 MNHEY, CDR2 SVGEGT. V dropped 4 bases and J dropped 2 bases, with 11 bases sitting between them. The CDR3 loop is CASSSDGLNYGYTF. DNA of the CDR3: TGTGCCAGCAGTTCCGATGGACTCAACTATGGCTACACCTTC.

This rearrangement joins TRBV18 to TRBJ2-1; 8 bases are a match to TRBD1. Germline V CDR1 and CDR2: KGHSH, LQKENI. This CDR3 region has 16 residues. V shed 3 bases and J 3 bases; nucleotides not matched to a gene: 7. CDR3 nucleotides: TGTGCCAGCTCACCGATGACAGGGGTAATCTACAATGAGCAGTTCTTC. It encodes CASSPMTGVIYNEQFF.

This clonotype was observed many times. The CDR3 reads CASSPRTSGDEQYF. The CDR3 coding sequence is TGTGCCAGCAGCCCCCGGACTAGCGGGGACGAGCAGTACTTC. The rearrangement links TRBV3-1 to TRBJ2-7; 12 bases map to TRBD2. The CDR3 is 14 amino acids. V was clipped by 4 bases and J by 5 bases; unmatched bases: 3. Germline-derived CDR1 and CDR2 are LGHDT and YNNKEL (reference sequence).

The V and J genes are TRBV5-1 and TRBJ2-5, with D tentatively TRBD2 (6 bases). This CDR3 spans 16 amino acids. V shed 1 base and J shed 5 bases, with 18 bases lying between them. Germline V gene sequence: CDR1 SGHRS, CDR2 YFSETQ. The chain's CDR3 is CASSLTVRGNGETQYF. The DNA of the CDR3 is TGCGCCAGCAGCTTGACGGTGCGGGGCAACGGGGAGACCCAGTACTTC.

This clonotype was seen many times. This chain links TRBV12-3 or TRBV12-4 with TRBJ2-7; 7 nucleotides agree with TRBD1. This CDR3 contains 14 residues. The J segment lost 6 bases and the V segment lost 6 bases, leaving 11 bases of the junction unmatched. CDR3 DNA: TGTGCCAGCAGCTCCTTAACAGGGGAAGCCGAGCAGTACTTC. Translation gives CASSSLTGEAEQYF.

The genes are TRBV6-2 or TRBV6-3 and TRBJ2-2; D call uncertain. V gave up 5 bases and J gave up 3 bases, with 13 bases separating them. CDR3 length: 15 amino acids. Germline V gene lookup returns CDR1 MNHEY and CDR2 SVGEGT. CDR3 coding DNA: TGTGCCAGCAGTGATAAACGTCCGGACACCGGGGAGCTGTTTTTT. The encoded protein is CASSDKRPDTGELFF.

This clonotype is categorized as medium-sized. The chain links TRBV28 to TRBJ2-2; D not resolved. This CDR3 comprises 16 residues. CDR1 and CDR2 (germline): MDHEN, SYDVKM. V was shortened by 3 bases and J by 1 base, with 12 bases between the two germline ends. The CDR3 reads CASSFRTDGNTGELFF. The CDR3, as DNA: TGTGCCAGCAGTTTCCGGACGGACGGGAACACCGGGGAGCTGTTTTTT.

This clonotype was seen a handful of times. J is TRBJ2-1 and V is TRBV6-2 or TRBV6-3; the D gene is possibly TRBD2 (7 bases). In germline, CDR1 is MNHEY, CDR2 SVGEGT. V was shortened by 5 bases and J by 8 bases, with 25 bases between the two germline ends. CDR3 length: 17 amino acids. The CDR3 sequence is CASSPMGRGTTTDEQFF. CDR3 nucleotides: TGTGCCAGCAGTCCTATGGGGCGGGGGACAACAACTGATGAGCAGTTCTTC.